This T cell receptor (beta chain) was identified during a study of blood T cell repertoires in COVID-19. Study-wide context: PBMCs, B-cell-depleted T cells, or T cells provided the cDNA or gDNA that made up the material.

V was clipped by 3 bases and J by 12 bases; unmatched bases: 8. Germline V lookup: CDR1 LNHDA, CDR2 SQIVND (reference sequence). This CDR3 comprises 13 residues. The assay was immunoSEQ multiplex PCR, and TCRdb's table has in-frame clones only and misses some. The sample includes 150,000 to 200,000 clones, 81% of them seen just once. This receptor was obtained from a human donor in a cohort sampled during active COVID-19. The chain combines TRBV19 with TRBJ2-1; 7 bases map to TRBD2. Sequenced: peripheral blood. The CDR3 DNA follows: TGTGCCAGTAGTATGGGCCGGGAGGTTGGGCAGTTCTTC. This gives the protein CASSMGREVGQFF.